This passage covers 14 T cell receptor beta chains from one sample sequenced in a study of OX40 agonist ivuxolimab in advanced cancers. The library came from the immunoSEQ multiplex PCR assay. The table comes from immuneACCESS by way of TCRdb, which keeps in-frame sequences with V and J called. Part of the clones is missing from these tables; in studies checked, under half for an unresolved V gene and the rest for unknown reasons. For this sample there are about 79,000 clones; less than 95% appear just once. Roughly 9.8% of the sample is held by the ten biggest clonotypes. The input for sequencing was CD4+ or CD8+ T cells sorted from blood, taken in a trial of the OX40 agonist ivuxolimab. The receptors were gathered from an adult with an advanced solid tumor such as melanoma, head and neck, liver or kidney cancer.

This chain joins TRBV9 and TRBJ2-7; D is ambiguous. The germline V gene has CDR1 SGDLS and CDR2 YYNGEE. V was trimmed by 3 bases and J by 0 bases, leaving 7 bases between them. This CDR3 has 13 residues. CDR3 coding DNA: TGTGCCAGCAGCGGCCGCAGCTCCTACGAGCAGTACTTC. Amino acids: CASSGRSSYEQYF.

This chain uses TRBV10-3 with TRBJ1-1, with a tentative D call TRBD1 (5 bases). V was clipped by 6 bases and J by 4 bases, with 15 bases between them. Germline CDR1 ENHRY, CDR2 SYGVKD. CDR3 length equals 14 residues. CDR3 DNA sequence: TGTGCCATCAGCTCGGGGGGGTGGGGCACTGAAGCTTTCTTT. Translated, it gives CAISSGGWGTEAFF.

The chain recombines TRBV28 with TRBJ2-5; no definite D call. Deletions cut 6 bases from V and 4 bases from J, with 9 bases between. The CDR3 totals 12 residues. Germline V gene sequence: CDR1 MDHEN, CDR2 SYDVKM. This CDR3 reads CASRRRRETQYF. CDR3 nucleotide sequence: TGTGCCAGCAGGAGGCGGCGAGAGACCCAGTACTTC.

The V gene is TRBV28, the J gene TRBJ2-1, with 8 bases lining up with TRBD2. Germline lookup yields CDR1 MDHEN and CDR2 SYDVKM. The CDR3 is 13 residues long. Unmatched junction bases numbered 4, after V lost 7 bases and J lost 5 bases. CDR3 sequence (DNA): TGTGCCAGCAAGCGGGAGACCCACAATGAGCAGTTCTTC. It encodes CASKRETHNEQFF.

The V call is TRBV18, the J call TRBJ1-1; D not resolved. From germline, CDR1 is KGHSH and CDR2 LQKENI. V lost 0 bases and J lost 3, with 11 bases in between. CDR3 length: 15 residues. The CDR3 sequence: CASSPPGSGYTEAFF. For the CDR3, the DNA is TGTGCCAGCTCACCACCGGGCAGTGGCTACACTGAAGCTTTCTTT. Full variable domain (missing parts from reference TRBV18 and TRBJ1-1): NAGVMQNPRHLVRRRGQEARLRCSPMKGHSHVYWYRQLPEEGLKFMVYLQKENIIDESGMPKERFSAEFPKEGPSILRIQQVVRGDSAAYFCASSPPGSGYTEAFFGQGTRLTVV.

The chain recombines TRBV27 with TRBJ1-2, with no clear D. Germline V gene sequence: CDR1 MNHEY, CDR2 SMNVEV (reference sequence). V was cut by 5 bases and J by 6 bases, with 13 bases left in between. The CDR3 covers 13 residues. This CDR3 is CASSGMEGDGYTF. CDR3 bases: TGTGCCAGCAGTGGGATGGAAGGTGATGGCTACACCTTC.

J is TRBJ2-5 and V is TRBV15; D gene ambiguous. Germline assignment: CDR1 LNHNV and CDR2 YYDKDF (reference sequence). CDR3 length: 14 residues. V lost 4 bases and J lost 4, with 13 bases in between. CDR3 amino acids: CATSKQSPGETQYF. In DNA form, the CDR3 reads TGTGCCACCAGCAAGCAAAGTCCGGGAGAGACCCAGTACTTC.

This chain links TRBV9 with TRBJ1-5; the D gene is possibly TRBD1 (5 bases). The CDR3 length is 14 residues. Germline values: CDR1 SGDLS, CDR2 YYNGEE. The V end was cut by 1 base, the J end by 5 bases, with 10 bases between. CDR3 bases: TGTGCCAGCAGCGTACAGGGAGAGGATCAGCCCCAGCATTTT. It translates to CASSVQGEDQPQHF.

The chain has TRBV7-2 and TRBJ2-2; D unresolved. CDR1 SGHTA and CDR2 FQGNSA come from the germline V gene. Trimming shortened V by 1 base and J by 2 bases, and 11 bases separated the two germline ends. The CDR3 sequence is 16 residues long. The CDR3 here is CASSLVRLINTGELFF. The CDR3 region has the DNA TGTGCCAGCAGCTTAGTGCGACTTATAAACACCGGGGAGCTGTTTTTT.

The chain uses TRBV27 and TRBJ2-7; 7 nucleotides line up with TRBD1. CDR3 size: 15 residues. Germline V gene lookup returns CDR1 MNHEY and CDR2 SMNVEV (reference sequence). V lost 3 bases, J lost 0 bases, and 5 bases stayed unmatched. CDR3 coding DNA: TGTGCCAGCAGTTTCTGGACAGGTTACTCCTACGAGCAGTACTTC. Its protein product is CASSFWTGYSYEQYF.

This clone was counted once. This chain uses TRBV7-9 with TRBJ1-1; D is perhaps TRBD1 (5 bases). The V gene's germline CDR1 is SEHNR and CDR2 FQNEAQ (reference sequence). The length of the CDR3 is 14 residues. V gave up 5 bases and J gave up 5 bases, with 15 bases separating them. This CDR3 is CASSPWAGGTEAFF. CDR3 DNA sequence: TGTGCCAGCAGCCCCTGGGCCGGGGGGACTGAAGCTTTCTTT.

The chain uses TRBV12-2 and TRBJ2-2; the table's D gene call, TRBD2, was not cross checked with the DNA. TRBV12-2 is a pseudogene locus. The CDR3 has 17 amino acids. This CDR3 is CASRLDCRGANTGELFF. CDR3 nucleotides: TGTGCAAGTCGCTTAGACTGCCGAGGAGCGAACACCGGGGAGCTGTTTTTT.

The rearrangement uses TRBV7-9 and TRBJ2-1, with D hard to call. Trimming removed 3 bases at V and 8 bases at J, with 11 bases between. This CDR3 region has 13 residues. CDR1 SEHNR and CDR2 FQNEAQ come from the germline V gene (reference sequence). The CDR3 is CASSLMPFYEQFF. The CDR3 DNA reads TGTGCCAGCAGCTTGATGCCCTTCTATGAGCAGTTCTTC.

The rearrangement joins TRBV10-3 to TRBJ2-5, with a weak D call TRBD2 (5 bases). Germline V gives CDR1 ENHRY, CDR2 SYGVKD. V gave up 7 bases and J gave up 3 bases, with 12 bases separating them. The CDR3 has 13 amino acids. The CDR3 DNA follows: TGTGCCATCACCGCGCGGGTGGAAGAGACCCAGTACTTC. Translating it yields CAITARVEETQYF.